These T cell receptor beta chains were read from a single sample in a study of blood T cell repertoires in COVID-19. The data were produced by immunoSEQ multiplex PCR, yet TCRdb's version contains in-frame clones alone and is incomplete. The sample yields around 180,000 clones, approximately 84% seen once. The sample comprised peripheral blood. These receptors all come from a human donor in a cohort sampled during active COVID-19. CDR3s include the opening cysteine and the closing phenylalanine or tryptophan. D genes are given only for firm matches. The size field is filled for only some rows; it gives once, few, many or a size class.

J	D	size	V	DNA	CDR3
TRBJ2-7	TRBD1	NA	TRBV2	TGTGCCAGCAGGTACCACAGGGGAAGCTCCTACGAGCAGTACTTC	CASRYHRGSSYEQYF
TRBJ2-6	TRBD1	few	TRBV15	TGTGCCACCAGCAGTGGGACAGGGCGGACTGGGGCCAACGTCCTGACTTTC	CATSSGTGRTGANVLTF
TRBJ2-7	TRBD2	NA	TRBV27	TGTGCCAGCAGTTTCCGACTAGCGGGGGGCCCTGGCGAGCAGTACTTC	CASSFRLAGGPGEQYF
TRBJ2-3	TRBD2	NA	TRBV18	TGTGCCAGCTCGCCCCTGACTAGCGGGGGAATAGATACGCAGTATTTT	CASSPLTSGGIDTQYF
TRBJ2-7	NA	few	TRBV7-9	TGTGCCAGCAGCCCGTACAGGGCCCCTCCCTTTGGAGAGCAGTACTTC	CASSPYRAPPFGEQYF
TRBJ1-1	TRBD1	NA	TRBV5-4	TGTGCCAGCAGCCTGGGACAGGTGAACACTGAAGCTTTCTTT	CASSLGQVNTEAFF
TRBJ1-1	TRBD1	NA	TRBV11-2	TGTGCCAGCAGCTGGGGGACAGGGGCCGGAACTGAAGCTTTCTTT	CASSWGTGAGTEAFF
TRBJ2-7	TRBD1	once	TRBV19	TGTGCCAGTAGTACGACAGGGGGCGAGCAGTACTTC	CASSTTGGEQYF
TRBJ1-2	NA	NA	TRBV7-2	TGTGCCAGCAGCTTAGCGGGGGTGGACAGCCCTGGCTACACCTTC	CASSLAGVDSPGYTF
TRBJ1-5	TRBD1	NA	TRBV2	TGTGCCAGCAGTGGGGACAGGGGGTTGCCCCAGCATTTT	CASSGDRGLPQHF
TRBJ2-5	NA	NA	TRBV12-3/TRBV12-4	TGTGCCAGCAGTTTAGGCGAAGAGACCCAGTACTTC	CASSLGEETQYF
TRBJ1-1	NA	NA	TRBV5-1	TGCGCCAGCAGCTTGACAGGGATGAACACTGAAGCTTTCTTT	CASSLTGMNTEAFF
TRBJ2-7	TRBD1	few	TRBV7-9	TGTGCCAGCAGCTTAGCCGCCCCGGGACAGAGGACCTACGAGCAGTACTTC	CASSLAAPGQRTYEQYF
TRBJ2-7	TRBD2	once	TRBV11-2	TGTGCCAGCAGCTTTAGCGGGAGCTCCTACGAGCAGTACTTC	CASSFSGSSYEQYF
TRBJ2-1	TRBD2	NA	TRBV10-3	TGTGCCATCACCGAGACTAGCGGGGGGACCAACAATGAGCAGTTCTTC	CAITETSGGTNNEQFF
TRBJ1-2	NA	few	TRBV4-1	TGCGCCAGCAGCCAGGGCGTTAGGACAGATGGCTACACCTTC	CASSQGVRTDGYTF
TRBJ1-2	TRBD1	once	TRBV3-1/TRBV3-2	TGTGCCAGCAGCCAATACCAGGGGGACTATGGCTACACCTTC	CASSQYQGDYGYTF
TRBJ2-3	TRBD2	once	TRBV6-6	TGTGCCAGCAGTAACCTAGCGGGGGGGAGCACAGATACGCAGTATTTT	CASSNLAGGSTDTQYF
TRBJ2-7	NA	NA	TRBV4-1	TGCGCCAGCAGCCAGGAAAGGGGTACCGAGCAGTACTTC	CASSQERGTEQYF
TRBJ1-1	NA	NA	TRBV27	TGTGCCAGCAGTTTAATGTCGGGGGGGAGGTACACTGAAGCTTTCTTT	CASSLMSGGRYTEAFF
TRBJ1-5	NA	NA	TRBV6-2/TRBV6-3	TGTGCCAGCAGTTACTCGATTGGGGGGAGCAATCAGCCCCAGCATTTT	CASSYSIGGSNQPQHF
TRBJ1-5	NA	once	TRBV12-3/TRBV12-4	TGTGCCAGCACCCCCGTCGGGGGACAGCCCCAGCATTTT	CASTPVGGQPQHF
TRBJ2-1	NA	NA	TRBV7-9	TGTGCCAGCAGCCCAACAGGTTACAATGAGCAGTTCTTC	CASSPTGYNEQFF
TRBJ2-1	NA	NA	TRBV5-6	TGTGCCAGCAGCTTGGGGCAGGCTACCTACAATGAGCAGTTCTTC	CASSLGQATYNEQFF
TRBJ1-4	NA	NA	TRBV18	TGTGCCAGCTCTCAAAGCTCGGGAGGGGCAACTAATGAAAAACTGTTTTTT	CASSQSSGGATNEKLFF
TRBJ1-1	NA	NA	TRBV19	TGTGCCAGTAGAGACCCCAGGCGGGGGGGCACTGAAGCTTTCTTT	CASRDPRRGGTEAFF
TRBJ2-1	NA	NA	TRBV4-2	TGTGCCAGCAGCCGAGAGCGCACAGAATACAATGAGCAGTTCTTC	CASSRERTEYNEQFF
TRBJ1-4	TRBD1	NA	TRBV9	TGTGCCAGCAGTCATTCCGGGACAGAGAATGAAAAACTGTTTTTT	CASSHSGTENEKLFF
TRBJ2-7	TRBD1	NA	TRBV29-1	TGCAGCGCCCGGACAGGGAGGAACTACGAGCAGTACTTC	CSARTGRNYEQYF
TRBJ1-6	NA	NA	TRBV14	TGTGCCAGCGGCAGGGTGCATTCACCCCTCCACTTT	CASGRVHSPLHF
TRBJ2-5	NA	once	TRBV29-1	TGCAGCGTTCGGGTAGGGGGTTCCGAGACCCAGTACTTC	CSVRVGGSETQYF
TRBJ2-7	NA	NA	TRBV3-1/TRBV3-2	TGTGCCAGCAGCCAAGATGGCAGAAAGCAGTACTTC	CASSQDGRKQYF
TRBJ2-1	NA	NA	TRBV5-1	TGCGCCAGCAGCTTGGGACTAAGTTCGGGTTCCTACAATGAGCAGTTCTTC	CASSLGLSSGSYNEQFF
TRBJ2-5	TRBD1	NA	TRBV5-1	TGCGCCAGCAGCTTGGGTCTAACAGGGGGCGCACGGGAGACCCAGTACTTC	CASSLGLTGGARETQYF
TRBJ1-5	NA	few	TRBV18	TGTGCCAGCTCACGGCAAGGGGCATGGCAGCCCCAGCATTTT	CASSRQGAWQPQHF
TRBJ1-1	TRBD1	NA	TRBV29-1	TGCAGCGTCTGGCAGGGGGACACTGAAGCTTTCTTT	CSVWQGDTEAFF
TRBJ2-1	NA	NA	TRBV2	TGTGCCAGCAGTGAAAGGGGACTCGACACGGCTTTATACAATGAGCAGTTCTTC	CASSERGLDTALYNEQFF
TRBJ2-5	TRBD2	NA	TRBV13	TGTGCCAGCAGCTTATCAAGCGGGGATATGGAGACCCAGTACTTC	CASSLSSGDMETQYF
TRBJ1-2	NA	NA	TRBV2	TGTGCCAGCAATTCCAGGGCTAACTATGGCTACACCTTC	CASNSRANYGYTF
TRBJ1-1	TRBD1	NA	TRBV30	TGTGCCTGGAGTGAGGACAGGGTGGACGCTTTCTTT	CAWSEDRVDAFF
TRBJ2-7	TRBD2	once	TRBV6-5	TGTGCCAGCGGCCCGGGGGGGAATCCCTACGAGCAGTACTTC	CASGPGGNPYEQYF
TRBJ2-1	TRBD1	NA	TRBV5-4	TGTGCCAGCAGCTCGGACAGGAGGAATGAGCAGTTCTTC	CASSSDRRNEQFF
TRBJ1-1	NA	NA	TRBV7-9	TGTGCCAGCAGCCTGGGACACATGAACACTGAAGCTTTCTTT	CASSLGHMNTEAFF
TRBJ2-1	NA	NA	TRBV7-3	TGTGCCAGCAGCTTAAGCTCAGGGTCCTACAATGAGCAGTTCTTC	CASSLSSGSYNEQFF
TRBJ1-2	TRBD1	NA	TRBV7-9	TGTGCCAGCAGCCTCGGGACAGGGGGTCTAGGCTACACCTTC	CASSLGTGGLGYTF
TRBJ1-5	NA	once	TRBV5-6	TGTGCCAGCAGCTTGGTTGGGGCCCAGCCCCAGCATTTT	CASSLVGAQPQHF
TRBJ2-3	NA	NA	TRBV5-1	TGCGCCAGCAGCCCCCTTATAGACACAGATACGCAGTATTTT	CASSPLIDTDTQYF
TRBJ1-2	NA	NA	TRBV6-4	TGTGCCAGCAGTGACTTCGCAGGGGACGCCTATGGCTACACCTTC	CASSDFAGDAYGYTF
TRBJ2-3	NA	NA	TRBV6-5	TGTGCCAGCAGAAGGACAGATGGACCAGATACGCAGTATTTT	CASRRTDGPDTQYF
TRBJ2-1	NA	NA	TRBV5-5	TGTGCCAGCAGCTTGGGAGACTACAATGAGCAGTTCTTC	CASSLGDYNEQFF